This T cell receptor (beta chain) derives from a study of CD8 T cells in ankylosing spondylitis. A quantitative 5'-RACE method, one with molecular barcodes, was used to make TCR beta libraries. In TCRdb, the 5' RACE reads were re-called with MiXCR into one record per CDR3 protein. The sample records around 770,000 distinct CDR3 sequences, 12% being singletons. General observations from the study: Disease-linked clones, CD8+, were relatively rare in peripheral blood. Blood from ankylosing spondylitis patients appeared to carry a characteristic roughly eight-variant TCR beta motif.

This clonotype has only a few counts. Its antigen is currently unknown. Germline V gives CDR1 MNHEY, CDR2 SVGEGT. V lost 2 bases to trimming and J lost 1 base; unmatched junction nucleotides: 3. This CDR3 contains 15 residues. The sequenced material came from blood, either unsorted or a sorted T cell fraction (not recorded which). This clonotype was obtained from a male donor with ankylosing spondylitis. The rearrangement links TRBV6-2 or TRBV6-3 to TRBJ1-1, with TRBD1 matching 8 bases. DNA of the CDR3: TGTGCCAGCAGTTACCTCGGGACAGGGAACACTGAAGCTTTCTTT. It yields the protein CASSYLGTGNTEAFF.